This T cell receptor beta chain appears in the sequencing data of a study of T cells after yellow fever vaccination (dated by TCRdb to about 2019). With respect to the entire study: Libraries from fractions with low cell numbers were prepared with the SMART-Seq v4 Ultra Low Input RNA kit. To follow T-cell clones before and after both primary and booster YFV17D yellow fever vaccination, bulk TCR alpha and beta repertoires underwent longitudinal sequencing. Two healthy male donors, one aged 18 to 30 and one aged 30 to 39 years, were included in the cohort. Blood was drawn at multiple timepoints before and after primary and secondary immunization, with bulk PBMC replicates and cell subsets isolated.

This clonotype was detected only a few times. This receptor's antigen is unknown. Base quality data are lacking; no much larger clone is found one base away. Overall study results and their limits: A small fraction of clonotypes showed up in both the CD4 and CD8 compartments, probably as a result of convergent recombination. Computational filtering was needed because FACS-sorted repertoires could contain abundant contaminating clonotypes from the bulk population. The secondary T-cell response was weaker than the primary response but faster, peaking on day 5 instead of day 15. The study included only two donors, which limits how far the findings can be generalized. Most clones expanded after primary vaccination were re-detected after the booster (approximately 95% of CD4 and about 88% of CD8), suggesting broad memory maintenance.

The sample's treatment or condition, from its label and the paper: live attenuated yellow fever vaccine strain. At each blood-draw timepoint, two biological replicates of bulk PBMCs were obtained. PBMCs were isolated from peripheral blood using a standard Ficoll-Paque protocol. TriZol was used to extract RNA from bulk PBMCs, from CD4 and CD8 fractions, and from dextramer-positive and dextramer-negative fractions. TCRdb records Illumina NovaSeq 6000 as the sequencer. Synthesis of TCR cDNA relied on 5'RACE template switching, a step that introduced a universal primer site along with unique molecular identifiers. Priming for cDNA synthesis came from both the TCR alpha and TCR beta constant segments. Library amplification involved two PCR steps, and the second step added sample barcodes and sequencing adapters. Sequencing of libraries was performed on Illumina HiSeq 2500 (2x100 bp) or NovaSeq (2x150 bp). The authors' pipeline ran thus. MIGEC handled demultiplexing of reads and collapsing into UMI consensus sequences, while MiXCR performed V(D)J alignment. Using edgeR on replicate PBMC samples, clonotypes were called vaccine-responding if FDR was below 0.01 and the log2 fold change was above 5 up to day 15. CD4 or CD8 identity was assigned to each bulk clonotype according to whether the clonotype was present at higher abundance in the sequenced CD4 repertoire or the sequenced CD8 repertoire. Using fastp trimming at Q25 and MiXCR clonotype assembly, TCRdb reanalyzed the public sequencing data and kept in-frame beta chains. CDR3 protein sequences are deduplicated, and each keeps its most common genes and DNA. Clone size and V and J calls follow TCRdb, not the original study. In all, the sample holds some 320,000 distinct CDR3 sequences, and about 4% of those were seen once. Jointly, the top ten make up just under 25% of the sample.

The material sequenced was PBMCs, taken 5 days after the yellow fever booster vaccination. The TCR sequence derives from a man younger than 35 who received the YFV17D yellow fever vaccine.

CDR3 region: CASSLQPGRSNEKLFF. The bases are TGCGCCAGCAGCCTACAACCGGGACGTTCAAATGAAAAACTGTTTTTT. In this chain, TRBV5-1 is recombined with TRBJ1-4; 5 matching bases give a weak D call of TRBD1. Per the germline V gene, SGHRS is the CDR1 and YFSETQ is the CDR2. Trimming takes 4 bases from V and 5 bases from J, and the germline ends sit 18 bases apart. The CDR3 has 16 amino acids, counting the end cysteine and phenylalanine. CDR3 DNA only is kept here, 48 bases in frame from base 1. Reference TRBV5-1 and TRBJ1-4 proteins supply the regions before and after the CDR3; the full variable domain is: KAGVTQTPRYLIKTRGQQVTLSCSPISGHRSVSWYQQTPGQGLQFLFEYFSETQRNKGNFPGRFSGRQFSNSRSEMNVSTLELGDSALYLCASSLQPGRSNEKLFFGSGTQLSVL.